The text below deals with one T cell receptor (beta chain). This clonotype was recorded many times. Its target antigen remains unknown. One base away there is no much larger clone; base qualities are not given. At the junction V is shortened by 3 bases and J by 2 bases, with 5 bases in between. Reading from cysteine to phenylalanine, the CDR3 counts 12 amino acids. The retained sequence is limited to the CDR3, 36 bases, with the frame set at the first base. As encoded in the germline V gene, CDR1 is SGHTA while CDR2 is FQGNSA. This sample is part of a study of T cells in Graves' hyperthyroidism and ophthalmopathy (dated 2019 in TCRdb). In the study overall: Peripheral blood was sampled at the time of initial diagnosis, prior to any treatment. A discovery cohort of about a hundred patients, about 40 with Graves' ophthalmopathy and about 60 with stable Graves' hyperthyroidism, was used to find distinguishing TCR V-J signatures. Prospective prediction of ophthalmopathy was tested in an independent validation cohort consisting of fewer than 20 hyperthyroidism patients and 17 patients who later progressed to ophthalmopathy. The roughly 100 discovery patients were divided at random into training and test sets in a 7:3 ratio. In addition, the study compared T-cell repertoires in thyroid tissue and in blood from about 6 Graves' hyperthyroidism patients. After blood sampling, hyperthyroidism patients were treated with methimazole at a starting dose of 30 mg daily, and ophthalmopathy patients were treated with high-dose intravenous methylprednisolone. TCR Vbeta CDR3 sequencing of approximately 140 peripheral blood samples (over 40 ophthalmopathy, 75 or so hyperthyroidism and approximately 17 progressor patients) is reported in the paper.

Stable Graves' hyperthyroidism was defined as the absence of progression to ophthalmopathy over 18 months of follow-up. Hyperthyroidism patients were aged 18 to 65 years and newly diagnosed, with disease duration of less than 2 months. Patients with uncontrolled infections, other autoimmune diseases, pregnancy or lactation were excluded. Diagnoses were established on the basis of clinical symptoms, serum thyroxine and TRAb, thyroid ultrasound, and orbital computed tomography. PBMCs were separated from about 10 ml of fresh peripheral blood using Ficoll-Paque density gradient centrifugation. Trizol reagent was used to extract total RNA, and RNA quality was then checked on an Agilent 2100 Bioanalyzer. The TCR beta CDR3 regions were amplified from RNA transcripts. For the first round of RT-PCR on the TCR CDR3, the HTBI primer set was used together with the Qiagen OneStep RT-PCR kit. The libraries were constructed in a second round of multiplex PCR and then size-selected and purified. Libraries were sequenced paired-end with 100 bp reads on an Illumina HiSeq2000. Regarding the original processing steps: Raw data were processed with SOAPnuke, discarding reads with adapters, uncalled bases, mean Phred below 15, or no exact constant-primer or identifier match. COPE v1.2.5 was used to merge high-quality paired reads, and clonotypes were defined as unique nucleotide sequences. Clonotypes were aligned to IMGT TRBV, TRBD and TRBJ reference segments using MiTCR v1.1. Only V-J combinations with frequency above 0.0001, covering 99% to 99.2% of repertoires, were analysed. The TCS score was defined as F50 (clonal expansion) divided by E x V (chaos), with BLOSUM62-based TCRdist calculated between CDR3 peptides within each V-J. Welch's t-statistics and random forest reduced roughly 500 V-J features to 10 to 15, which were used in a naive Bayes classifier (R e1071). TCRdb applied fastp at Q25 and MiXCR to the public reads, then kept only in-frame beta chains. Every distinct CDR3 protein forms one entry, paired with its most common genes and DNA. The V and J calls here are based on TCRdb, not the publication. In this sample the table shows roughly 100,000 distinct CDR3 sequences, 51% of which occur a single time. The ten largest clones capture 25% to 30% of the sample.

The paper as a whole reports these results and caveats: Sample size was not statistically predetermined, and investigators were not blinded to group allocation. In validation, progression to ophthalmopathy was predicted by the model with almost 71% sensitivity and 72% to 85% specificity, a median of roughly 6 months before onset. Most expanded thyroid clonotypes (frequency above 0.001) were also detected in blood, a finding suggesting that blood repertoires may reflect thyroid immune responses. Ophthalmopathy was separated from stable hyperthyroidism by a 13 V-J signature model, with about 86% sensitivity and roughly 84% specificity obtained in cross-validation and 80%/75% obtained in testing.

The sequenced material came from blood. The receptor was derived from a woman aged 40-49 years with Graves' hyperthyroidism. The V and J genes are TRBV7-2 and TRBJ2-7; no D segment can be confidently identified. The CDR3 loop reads CASSLTTYEQYF. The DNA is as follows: TGTGCCAGCAGCTTGACAACCTACGAGCAGTACTTC.